The 17 T cell receptor beta chains given below trace back to one sample, sequenced in a study of control samples from healthy donors and cancer patients. Profiled with immunoSEQ multiplex PCR; TCRdb holds only in-frame clones, not every one. The data contain around 76,000 clones, approximately 94% of them seen just once; the ten biggest clones take up over 5%. Sequencing input: blood. The receptors here all came from a woman between 40 and 50 years old in good health.

J is TRBJ2-1 and V is TRBV5-1, with a tentative D call TRBD1 (5 bases). Germline CDR1 SGHRS, CDR2 YFSETQ. Trimming removed 0 bases at V and 5 bases at J, with 9 bases between. The CDR3 sequence is 14 residues long. Here the CDR3 reads CASSLVGVNNEQFF. For the CDR3, the DNA is TGCGCCAGCAGCTTGGTAGGGGTAAACAATGAGCAGTTCTTC.

CDR3 in DNA: TGTGCCAGCAGCAAAGACAATGACGGGCTAGCGGGAACCTTAAGGTGGGGGGCTGAGCAGTACTTC. Protein sequence: CASSKDNDGLAGTLRWGAEQYF. The rearrangement joins TRBV21-1 to TRBJ2-7; the DNA was not compared with TRBD2, the D call given in the table. TRBV21-1 is annotated as a pseudogene. CDR3 length: 22 amino acids.

This chain links TRBV4-1 with TRBJ1-5, with TRBD1 identical over 8 bases. With V trimmed by 4 bases and J by 0 bases, 11 bases remained unmatched. Germline values: CDR1 MGHRA, CDR2 YSYEKL. This CDR3 is 18 amino acids long. The CDR3 bases are TGCGCCAGCAGCCCCGGACAGGGAAGAGGATATAGCAATCAGCCCCAGCATTTT. Translated, it gives CASSPGQGRGYSNQPQHF.

This clone was counted a single time. The rearrangement uses TRBV7-2 and TRBJ1-6; D not certain. Germline V gene sequence: CDR1 SGHTA, CDR2 FQGNSA. Trimming shortened V by 5 bases and J by 0 bases, and 14 bases separated the two germline ends. This CDR3 has 17 residues. The CDR3 loop reads CASSRAQMSSYNSPLHF. CDR3 in DNA: TGTGCCAGCAGCCGCGCACAGATGAGCTCCTATAATTCACCCCTCCACTTT.

The chain has TRBV4-1 and TRBJ1-3, with a tentative D call TRBD1 (6 bases). CDR1 and CDR2 (germline): MGHRA, YSYEKL. The CDR3 is made up of 15 amino acids. Trimming took off 2 bases at V and 5 bases at J, with 13 bases between the two ends. CDR3 residues: CASSQQQGGRNTIYF. The CDR3 nucleotides read TGCGCCAGCAGCCAACAACAGGGAGGAAGAAACACCATATATTTT.

The chain couples TRBV6-6 to TRBJ1-1, with D maybe TRBD1 (5 bases). V dropped 2 bases and J dropped 1 base, with 14 bases sitting between them. Germline CDR1 MNHNY, CDR2 SVGAGI (reference sequence). The CDR3 sequence is 16 residues long. CDR3 in amino acids: CASSYQPGLKNTEAFF. CDR3 DNA sequence: TGTGCCAGCAGTTACCAACCGGGACTCAAGAACACTGAAGCTTTCTTT.

The J gene is TRBJ2-2, the V gene TRBV19, with D possibly matching TRBD1 (6 bases). V gave up 4 bases and J gave up 1 base, with 10 bases separating them. Germline V CDR1 and CDR2: LNHDA, SQIVND (reference sequence). The CDR3 length is 15 residues. CDR3 sequence: CASSKIQGNTGELFF. DNA of the CDR3: TGTGCCAGTAGTAAGATACAGGGGAACACCGGGGAGCTGTTTTTT. Full variable domain (remainder filled in from reference TRBV19 and TRBJ2-2): DGGITQSPKYLFRKEGQNVTLSCEQNLNHDAMYWYRQDPGQGLRLIYYSQIVNDFQKGDIAEGYSVSREKKESFPLTVTSAQKNPTAFYLCASSKIQGNTGELFFGEGSRLTVL.

The CDR3 DNA is TGTGCCAGCAGCTTAAGTTCTGCTCCCAATCAGCCCCAGCATTTT. Encoded protein: CASSLSSAPNQPQHF. The chain couples TRBV7-2 to TRBJ1-5, with D uncertain. Trimming removed 2 bases from V and 3 bases from J, with 11 bases in between. Germline CDR1 and CDR2: SGHTA and FQGNSA. CDR3 length: 15 amino acids.

V usage is TRBV19 and J usage is TRBJ1-1, with TRBD1 identical over 8 bases. Germline trimming cut 3 bases from V and 0 bases from J; bases unmatched to any gene: 3. The CDR3 runs to 15 residues. Germline CDR1 LNHDA, CDR2 SQIVND (reference sequence). The CDR3 coding sequence is TGTGCCAGTAGTATGGCGGACAGGGTGAACACTGAAGCTTTCTTT. Translated, it gives CASSMADRVNTEAFF.

The CDR3 loop reads CASRNRGHPLTGELFF. DNA for the CDR3: TGTGCTTCCCGGAATCGGGGCCACCCCCTCACCGGGGAGCTGTTTTTT. The chain carries TRBV27 and TRBJ2-2, with D possibly called TRBD1 or TRBD2 (5 bases each). Looked up from germline, CDR1 is MNHEY and CDR2 is SMNVEV (reference sequence). The CDR3 is made up of 16 amino acids.

The V and J genes are TRBV3-1 (or the pseudogene TRBV3-2) and TRBJ1-1, with 8 nucleotides matching TRBD1. With 3 bases clipped from V and 5 bases from J, the junction kept 11 bases outside the gene matches. Per germline, CDR1 LGHDT and CDR2 YNNKEL (reference sequence). This CDR3 spans 16 amino acids. The CDR3: CASSQETGQGGTEAFF. In nucleotides, the CDR3 is TGTGCCAGCAGCCAGGAAACCGGACAGGGAGGTACTGAAGCTTTCTTT.

The chain uses TRBV27 and TRBJ2-2; 9 bases match TRBD1. The CDR3 has 16 residues. V dropped 5 bases and J dropped 4; count of bases not matched to a gene: 8. The germline gives CDR1 MNHEY, CDR2 SMNVEV (reference sequence). As DNA, the CDR3 is TGTGCCAGCAGTGAACGGGGACAGGGAGGCACCGGGGAGCTGTTTTTT. Protein sequence: CASSERGQGGTGELFF.

This chain joins TRBV6-4 and TRBJ1-5, with a weak D call TRBD1 (6 bases). V was trimmed by 7 bases and J by 5 bases, leaving 18 bases between them. CDR3 length: 15 amino acids. Looked up from germline, CDR1 is MRHNA and CDR2 is SNTAGT. CDR3 DNA sequence: TGTGCCAGCATCGACGGACCTAGGGGGGATCAGCCCCAGCATTTT. It encodes CASIDGPRGDQPQHF.

V is TRBV7-9 and J is TRBJ1-1; 7 nucleotides agree with TRBD1. The CDR3 is 15 amino acids. J was trimmed by 3 bases and V by 4 bases; bases with no gene match: 8. CDR1 is SEHNR, CDR2 FQNEAQ, per germline (reference sequence). CDR3 residues: CASSSGRQGHTEAFF. CDR3 DNA: TGTGCCAGCAGCTCAGGTCGACAGGGTCACACTGAAGCTTTCTTT.

The rearrangement links TRBV5-1 to TRBJ2-2; D not resolved. This CDR3 spans 13 amino acids. Deletions cut 7 bases from V and 2 bases from J, with 9 bases between. The germline gives CDR1 SGHRS, CDR2 YFSETQ. CDR3 protein: CASSGPNTGELFF. CDR3 nucleotides: TGCGCCAGCTCGGGTCCAAACACCGGGGAGCTGTTTTTT.

In this sample, this clone turned up once. V gene TRBV5-1 combines with J gene TRBJ1-4; 10 nucleotides match TRBD1. V shed 5 bases and J 6 bases; nucleotides not matched to a gene: 7. Germline lookup yields CDR1 SGHRS and CDR2 YFSETQ. The CDR3 consists of 15 residues. The CDR3 protein is CASSSFGTGDEKLFF. DNA for the CDR3: TGCGCCAGCAGTTCCTTCGGGACAGGGGATGAAAAACTGTTTTTT.

The rearrangement links TRBV28 to TRBJ2-2; TRBD1 agrees at 7 bases. The CDR3 sequence is 15 residues long. The V and J ends lost 3 bases and 7 bases, in that order; junction bases with no gene match: 8. Germline assignment: CDR1 MDHEN and CDR2 SYDVKM. CDR3 DNA sequence: TGTGCCAGCAGTTTGGCCGACAGGGACCACGGGGAGCTGTTTTTT. Its translation is CASSLADRDHGELFF.